Below, 2 T cell receptor beta chains from the same sample are listed, as sequenced in a study of cytotoxic CD8 clonotypes in ibrutinib-treated CLL. The table came from immunoSEQ multiplex PCR; TCRdb's copy has only in-frame clones and leaves some out. The top ten hold over 5.5% of the sample, which has over 200,000 clones, over 65% seen once. Sequencing was performed on PBMCs, taken after 12 months of ibrutinib treatment. These receptors all come from a human donor with chronic lymphocytic leukemia.

The chain uses TRBV28 and TRBJ2-7; 7 nucleotides match TRBD1. After removal of 6 bases from V and 3 bases from J, the junction contained 5 bases not matched to a gene. The CDR3 runs 13 residues. Per germline, CDR1 MDHEN and CDR2 SYDVKM. CDR3 sequence reads: CASSSGQIYEQYF. The CDR3 DNA follows: TGTGCCAGCAGCTCGGGACAGATCTACGAGCAGTACTTC.

The V and J genes are TRBV28 and TRBJ2-5, with TRBD1 matching over 9 bases. The CDR3 covers 15 residues. The V and J ends lost 4 bases and 5 bases, in that order; junction bases with no gene match: 8. Germline loops: CDR1 MDHEN, CDR2 SYDVKM. The CDR3 reads CASSSPGQGGETQYF. The CDR3 DNA follows: TGTGCCAGCAGTTCCCCGGGACAGGGTGGGGAGACCCAGTACTTC.